Following are 18 T cell receptor beta chains from one sample sequenced in a study of blood T cell repertoires in COVID-19. The protocol was immunoSEQ multiplex PCR, while the TCRdb copy is restricted to in-frame clones and leaves out a portion. Of 90,000 to 130,000 clones in the sample, 70% to 90% were seen once. The sample comprised peripheral blood. The receptor source for this set is a woman between 50 and 59 years old with acute or convalescent COVID-19.

This rearrangement joins TRBV6-1 to TRBJ2-1; D is undetermined. Trimming shortened V by 2 bases and J by 4 bases, and 3 bases separated the two germline ends. Germline V gene lookup returns CDR1 MNHNS and CDR2 SASEGT. CDR3 length: 12 amino acids. DNA for the CDR3: TGTGCCAGCAGTGAAACTTACAATGAGCAGTTCTTC. This encodes CASSETYNEQFF.

The rearrangement uses TRBV5-5 and TRBJ2-2; 7 nucleotides match TRBD1. Trimming cost V 2 bases and J 3 bases; bases outside gene matches: 4. The CDR3 length is 15 residues. Germline V gene lookup returns CDR1 SGHKS and CDR2 YYEKEE (reference sequence). The CDR3 protein is CASSFRDRHTGELFF. CDR3 coding DNA: TGTGCCAGCAGCTTTCGGGACAGACACACCGGGGAGCTGTTTTTT.

The chain has TRBV7-9 and TRBJ2-7, with D possibly TRBD2 on 6 matching bases. The length of the CDR3 is 13 residues. V dropped 1 base and J dropped 5 bases, with 9 bases sitting between them. Germline V gene sequence: CDR1 SEHNR, CDR2 FQNEAQ (reference sequence). CDR3 loop: CASSLDGRDEQYF. The CDR3 nucleotides are TGTGCCAGCAGCTTAGACGGGAGAGACGAGCAGTACTTC.

The chain joins TRBV29-1 to TRBJ2-1; weak D call: TRBD2 (7 bases). V was pared by 5 bases and J by 7 bases, with 12 bases between. This CDR3 region has 12 residues. CDR1 and CDR2 from the germline V gene are SQVTM and ANQGSEA. In DNA, the CDR3 is TGCAGCGTTCAGGAGGGGGGGAATGAGCAGTTCTTC. It codes for CSVQEGGNEQFF.

This clone has just one count. V usage is TRBV11-3 and J usage is TRBJ2-7; D not resolved. Germline CDR1 SGHNT, CDR2 YENEEA. The CDR3 spans 13 residues. V dropped 5 bases and J dropped 3 bases, with 11 bases sitting between them. The CDR3 nucleotides read TGTGCCAGCAGCCAATATTCCGGCTACGAGCAGTACTTC. The encoded protein is CASSQYSGYEQYF.

The chain links TRBV28 to TRBJ1-5; tentative D call: TRBD1 (5 bases). The CDR3 sequence is 15 residues long. Trimming removed 2 bases at V and 7 bases at J, with 15 bases between. CDR1 is MDHEN, CDR2 SYDVKM, per germline. The CDR3 nucleotides read TGTGCCAGCAGTTTAACCAGGCAGGGTGGGCAGCCCCAGCATTTT. It yields the protein CASSLTRQGGQPQHF.

This chain uses TRBV7-2 with TRBJ1-4; possible D gene TRBD1, 6 bases. Germline CDR1 reads SGHTA; CDR2 reads FQGNSA. Deletions cut 5 bases from V and 8 bases from J, with 15 bases between. The CDR3 totals 14 residues. The CDR3 loop is CASSPAGGAEKLFF. In nucleotides, the CDR3 is TGTGCCAGCAGCCCGGCGGGGGGCGCAGAAAAACTGTTTTTT. The entire variable domain, with the rest obtained from reference TRBV7-2 and TRBJ1-4, is as follows: GAGVSQSPSNKVTEKGKDVELRCDPISGHTALYWYRQSLGQGLEFLIYFQGNSAPDKSGLPSDRFSAERTGGSVSTLTIQRTQQEDSAVYLCASSPAGGAEKLFFGSGTQLSVL.

This chain uses TRBV7-9 with TRBJ2-7; 8 bases match TRBD1. There are 16 residues in the CDR3. The germline gives CDR1 SEHNR, CDR2 FQNEAQ (reference sequence). Trimming cost V 2 bases and J 2 bases; bases outside gene matches: 8. CDR3 sequence reads: CASSLTGTGSTYEQYF. The CDR3 DNA follows: TGTGCCAGCAGCTTAACGGGGACAGGCAGTACCTACGAGCAGTACTTC.

This chain links TRBV2 with TRBJ1-2; tentative D call: TRBD1 (5 bases). CDR3 length: 15 residues. CDR1 and CDR2 (germline): SNHLY, FYNNEI. Deletions cut 5 bases from V and 4 bases from J, with 17 bases between. CDR3 region: CASSSLSTVTYGYTF. CDR3 nucleotide sequence: TGTGCCAGCAGTTCCTTATCGACAGTTACCTATGGCTACACCTTC.

This sequence joins TRBV24-1 and TRBJ2-3, with 12 bases lining up with TRBD2. The CDR3 covers 16 residues. CDR1 KGHDR and CDR2 SFDVKD come from the germline V gene. The V segment lost 4 bases and the J segment 6 bases; nucleotides outside the gene matches: 7. CDR3: CATSDRLAGEKDTQYF. In nucleotides, the CDR3 is TGTGCCACCAGTGACAGACTAGCGGGAGAGAAGGATACGCAGTATTTT.

The rearrangement uses TRBV18 and TRBJ2-7; D unresolved. V was pared by 1 base and J by 3 bases, with 4 bases between. Germline V gives CDR1 KGHSH, CDR2 LQKENI. The CDR3 runs to 12 residues. The CDR3 reads CASSPHNYEQYF. The CDR3 bases are TGTGCCAGCTCACCACACAACTACGAGCAGTACTTC.

The chain joins TRBV21-1 to TRBJ1-4; no check of the table's D call, TRBD1, against the DNA was made. TRBV21-1 corresponds to a pseudogene. This CDR3 is 15 amino acids long. The CDR3 loop reads CASLKTGTGAEKLFF. The CDR3 DNA is TGTGCCAGCTTAAAAACCGGGACAGGGGCTGAAAAACTGTTTTTT.

This clone was seen only once. The chain recombines TRBV12-3 or TRBV12-4 with TRBJ1-2, with D maybe TRBD1 (6 bases). This CDR3 is built from 13 residues. V lost 6 bases and J 8 bases, leaving 16 bases between the germline ends. The CDR3 loop is CASSGQPRRGYTF. In DNA, the CDR3 is TGTGCCAGCAGCGGACAGCCGCGGCGGGGCTACACCTTC.

V gene TRBV5-3 combines with J gene TRBJ2-2; D is possibly TRBD2 (6 bases). TRBV5-3 carries the ORF label, with uncertain function. This CDR3 contains 16 residues. V shed 0 bases and J shed 0 bases, with 9 bases lying between them. In DNA, the CDR3 is TGTGCCAGAAGCTTGGCCGGGGGTACGAACACCGGGGAGCTGTTTTTT. It specifies CARSLAGGTNTGELFF.

This chain links TRBV28 with TRBJ2-5; TRBD2 matches at 9 bases. Germline CDR1 MDHEN, CDR2 SYDVKM. After removal of 3 bases from V and 5 bases from J, the junction contained 4 bases not matched to a gene. The CDR3 has 14 amino acids. Here the CDR3 DNA reads TGTGCCAGCAGTTTCGGGGCGGGAGGGGAGACCCAGTACTTC. Its protein product is CASSFGAGGETQYF.

V gene TRBV18 combines with J gene TRBJ2-1, with a weak D call TRBD1 (6 bases). Looked up from germline, CDR1 is KGHSH and CDR2 is LQKENI. The CDR3 length is 14 residues. Trimming pared 4 bases from V and 9 bases from J, leaving 16 bases between. The DNA of the CDR3 is TGTGCCAGCTCACAGTCGGTACAGGGAAGTGAGCAGTTCTTC. It encodes CASSQSVQGSEQFF.

The chain combines TRBV6-6 with TRBJ1-4, with TRBD1 matching over 8 bases. Unmatched junction bases numbered 10, after V lost 5 bases and J lost 2 bases. Germline CDR1 reads MNHNY; CDR2 reads SVGAGI (reference sequence). The CDR3 loop spans 17 amino acids. The DNA for the CDR3 is TGTGCCAGCAGTCTATACAGGGGGAGGACGACTAATGAAAAACTGTTTTTT. Amino acid sequence: CASSLYRGRTTNEKLFF.

J is TRBJ1-2 and V is TRBV5-1; 7 nucleotides agree with TRBD1. The CDR3 is 15 residues long. Germline lookup yields CDR1 SGHRS and CDR2 YFSETQ. The junction had 7 bases not matched to a gene; V was cut back by 3 bases and J by 2 bases. CDR3 sequence: CASSSQQGRNYGYTF. The CDR3 DNA is TGCGCCAGCAGCTCTCAACAGGGGAGAAACTATGGCTACACCTTC.